What follows describes a single T cell receptor beta chain. The antigen is undetermined. PCR was performed using 60 Vbeta and 13 Jbeta primers. Clones were read by immunoSEQ multiplex PCR, and TCRdb kept only the in-frame ones, dropping some. The sample has tens of thousands of clones; about four fifths are singletons. The data were taken from a study of cytomegalovirus exposure and HLA in healthy donors. Study-level information: Sequencing of about 179 million T cells in an earlier analysis found roughly 120 million unique TCR beta sequences. Ancestry clustering placed around four fifths of roughly 410 genotyped donors in the Caucasian-associated cluster.

Study-level points and caveats: Accurate prediction of most subjects' HLA-A and HLA-B alleles from TCR beta sequences was reported. Serostatus for CMV was the only available immune exposure information.

V was shortened by 5 bases and J by 2 bases, with 12 bases between the two germline ends. CDR1 is SGHTA and CDR2 is FQGTGA in the germline V gene. The CDR3 consists of 14 residues. Material for sequencing was PBMCs. The chain recombines TRBV7-3 with TRBJ1-1; D perhaps matches TRBD1 (5 bases). The receptor was derived from a man between 45 and 60 years old in good health and CMV-seronegative. CDR3 in amino acids: CASSPGRENTEAFF. The DNA for the CDR3 is TGTGCCAGCAGCCCCGGCAGGGAAAACACTGAAGCTTTCTTT.